Presented here are 5 T cell receptor beta chains from one specimen sequenced in a study of identical twins. One entry per CDR3 protein, called by TCRdb with MiXCR from the 5' RACE reads. The top ten clones hold 3% to 4.5% of a sample with around 240,000 distinct CDR3 sequences, around 7% of them seen once. These records were also assigned to another study, of yellow fever vaccine responses in identical twins.

Input material: memory (CD45RO+) T cells sorted from blood. These receptors all stem from a young woman in good health.

The chain couples TRBV25-1 to TRBJ2-5, with D unresolved. The V gene's germline CDR1 is MGHDK and CDR2 SYGVNS. The CDR3 has 15 residues. Trimming shortened V by 1 base and J by 5 bases, and 14 bases separated the two germline ends. The CDR3, as DNA: TGTGCCAGCAGTGAATCCCCCTCTCTTAAGGAGACCCAGTACTTC. Encoded protein: CASSESPSLKETQYF.

This clonotype was observed a handful of times. CDR3 region: CASSLLQGKETQYF. The CDR3 nucleotides read TGTGCCAGCAGCTTATTACAGGGAAAAGAGACCCAGTACTTC. This rearrangement joins TRBV7-2 to TRBJ2-5; D is possibly TRBD1 (6 bases). The CDR3 consists of 14 residues. Deletions cut 2 bases from V and 3 bases from J, with 10 bases between. Germline CDR1 reads SGHTA; CDR2 reads FQGNSA.

This clonotype showed up just a few times. The chain couples TRBV10-3 to TRBJ2-5; weak D call: TRBD2 (6 bases). This CDR3 contains 15 residues. Trimming took 4 bases from V and 3 from J, leaving 15 bases between them. In germline, CDR1 is ENHRY, CDR2 SYGVKD. The CDR3 loop is CAISVGQGGKETQYF. The CDR3 DNA follows: TGTGCCATCAGTGTTGGGCAGGGCGGGAAAGAGACCCAGTACTTC.

This clonotype was counted many times. The chain employs TRBV5-1 and TRBJ2-5; TRBD1 matches at 7 bases. The CDR3 covers 14 residues. V lost 4 bases to trimming and J lost 2 bases; unmatched junction nucleotides: 5. CDR1 is SGHRS and CDR2 is YFSETQ in the germline V gene. CDR3 in amino acids: CASSVGQIQETQYF. CDR3 bases: TGCGCCAGCAGCGTGGGACAGATACAAGAGACCCAGTACTTC.

This clonotype was observed a few times. The chain has TRBV4-1 and TRBJ1-1; D call uncertain. V was pared by 5 bases and J by 0 bases, with 10 bases between. The germline V gene encodes CDR1 MGHRA and CDR2 YSYEKL. The CDR3 is 14 residues long. For the CDR3, the DNA is TGCGCCAGCAGCTCACAGAGAATGAACACTGAAGCTTTCTTT. It codes for CASSSQRMNTEAFF.